Following are 21 T cell receptor beta chains from one sample sequenced in a study of beta chain features in type 1 diabetes. General study findings and limits: Moderate but significant shortening of TCRB CDR3s was recorded in all four CD4+ subsets from Type 1 diabetes patients.

The entirety of the isolated RNA underwent reverse transcription, so expressed TCRB transcripts were sequenced. Libraries were prepared by immunoSEQ multiplex PCR; TCRdb keeps only in-frame clonotypes and omits some of them. Among more than 300,000 clones listed, over 10% were seen once. Which antigens these TCRs recognize remains unknown. The sequencing input was naive CD4+ T cells from blood. Receptors originate from a woman aged 18-29 years with type 1 diabetes.

A few counts support this clone. The chain couples TRBV4-3 to TRBJ1-1; no reliable D call. Trimming took off 3 bases at V and 4 bases at J, with 12 bases between the two ends. The CDR3 covers 14 residues. The germline CDR1 and CDR2 sequences are LGHNA and YSLEER. CDR3 residues: CASSHKLESTEAFF. CDR3 DNA sequence: TGCGCCAGCAGCCATAAACTTGAGAGCACTGAAGCTTTCTTT.

This clone has just a few counts. The chain has TRBV19 and TRBJ2-7; 9 bases line up with TRBD1. The V and J ends lost 8 bases and 6 bases, in that order; junction bases with no gene match: 2. Germline assignment: CDR1 LNHDA and CDR2 SQIVND (reference sequence). This CDR3 has 11 residues. CDR3 DNA sequence: TGTGCCAGTTCGGACAGGGGCGAGCAGTACTTC. It is translated as CASSDRGEQYF.

The rearrangement links TRBV4-3 to TRBJ1-1; D is undetermined. Per the germline V gene, CDR1 is LGHNA and CDR2 is YSLEER. V was trimmed by 0 bases and J by 0 bases, leaving 5 bases between them. CDR3 length: 14 amino acids. CDR3 nucleotide sequence: TGCGCCAGCAGCCAAGAAGCGGTGAACACTGAAGCTTTCTTT. This sequence encodes CASSQEAVNTEAFF.

The sample holds a few counts of this clone. CDR3 sequence: CADQGGDGYTF. In nucleotides, the CDR3 is TGTGCCGATCAGGGGGGCGATGGCTACACCTTC. This chain uses TRBV2 with TRBJ1-2; 7 nucleotides agree with TRBD1. Germline CDR1 SNHLY, CDR2 FYNNEI. The CDR3 runs 11 residues. V trimming: 11 bases; J trimming: 6 bases; junction bases outside the gene matches: 6.

This clone was seen a few times. The chain carries TRBV19 and TRBJ2-3, with no clear D. The V end lost 5 bases, the J end lost 2 bases, and 8 bases lay between the germline ends. The length of the CDR3 is 13 residues. The germline V gene has CDR1 LNHDA and CDR2 SQIVND (reference sequence). CDR3 coding DNA: TGTGCCAGTAGTGGTCAGTCCACAGATACGCAGTATTTT. Its protein product is CASSGQSTDTQYF.

The rearrangement uses TRBV7-2 and TRBJ2-1; 7 nucleotides line up with TRBD2. J gave up 5 bases and V 8 bases, and 9 bases lay outside the gene matches. CDR3 length equals 14 residues. Per germline, CDR1 SGHTA and CDR2 FQGNSA. The CDR3 sequence is CASARGGADNEQFF. The CDR3, as DNA: TGTGCCAGCGCGAGGGGAGGGGCGGACAATGAGCAGTTCTTC.

There are a few counts of this clone. The chain combines TRBV6-6 with TRBJ2-1; 12 nucleotides line up with TRBD2. The CDR3 totals 13 residues. Germline V CDR1 and CDR2: MNHNY, SVGAGI (reference sequence). The V segment lost 5 bases and the J segment 7 bases; nucleotides outside the gene matches: 0. CDR3 protein: CASSGLAGNEQFF. The CDR3 DNA reads TGTGCCAGCAGTGGACTAGCGGGGAATGAGCAGTTCTTC.

This chain joins TRBV7-3 and TRBJ2-7, with a weak D call TRBD2 (6 bases). In germline, CDR1 is SGHTA, CDR2 FQGTGA. The CDR3 runs to 13 residues. V lost 5 bases and J 6 bases, leaving 14 bases between the germline ends. The CDR3 coding sequence is TGTGCCAGCAGCCCGGGGGTGGCGGGCGAGCAGTACTTC. Residues: CASSPGVAGEQYF.

This clone has more than one count but fewer than ten. The J gene is TRBJ2-4, the V gene TRBV7-8; D ambiguous. V gave up 5 bases and J gave up 6 bases, with 8 bases separating them. CDR1 is SGHVS, CDR2 FQNEAQ, per germline. The CDR3 spans 12 residues. The DNA of the CDR3 is TGTGCCAGCAGCCTCAGTGGAAACATTCAGTACTTC. Translated: CASSLSGNIQYF. The full variable domain, its missing parts supplied by reference TRBV7-8 and TRBJ2-4, is GAGVSQSPRYKVAKRGQDVALRCDPISGHVSLFWYQQALGQGPEFLTYFQNEAQLDKSGLPSDRFFAERPEGSVSTLKIQRTQQEDSAVYLCASSLSGNIQYFGAGTRLSVL.

The CDR3 loop is CASSQDLRDLYF. For the CDR3, the DNA is TGTGCCAGCAGCCAAGACTTACGGGATTTGTATTTT. The chain recombines TRBV4-2 with TRBJ2-3; the D gene is possibly TRBD2 (5 bases). CDR3 length equals 12 residues. From germline, CDR1 is LGHNA and CDR2 YNFKEQ. The ends were cut back, 0 bases at V and 14 bases at J, with 12 bases in the middle.

The chain joins TRBV9 to TRBJ2-2; TRBD1 aligns across 10 bases. From germline, CDR1 is SGDLS and CDR2 YYNGEE. The CDR3 runs 15 residues. The ends lost 0 bases at V and 4 bases at J; junction bases unmatched: 0. The CDR3 coding sequence is TGTGCCAGCAGCGTAGGGACAGGGGGCACCGGGGAGCTGTTTTTT. As protein: CASSVGTGGTGELFF. Filled out from reference TRBV9 and TRBJ2-2, the complete variable domain reads DSGVTQTPKHLITATGQRVTLRCSPRSGDLSVYWYQQSLDQGLQFLIQYYNGEERAKGNILERFSAQQFPDLHSELNLSSLELGDSALYFCASSVGTGGTGELFFGEGSRLTVL.

The V gene is TRBV28, the J gene TRBJ2-1; 7 nucleotides align to TRBD2. This CDR3 is 15 amino acids long. Per the germline V gene, CDR1 is MDHEN and CDR2 is SYDVKM. Losses at the gene ends were 6 bases for V and 0 bases for J; bases not matched to a gene: 5. The CDR3 sequence: CASSTGTTSYNEQFF. The CDR3 coding sequence is TGTGCCAGCAGCACCGGGACTACCTCCTACAATGAGCAGTTCTTC.

The chain uses TRBV28 and TRBJ1-2, with 10 bases that match TRBD1. The CDR3 runs 14 residues. CDR1 and CDR2 (germline): MDHEN, SYDVKM. Trimming removed 7 bases from V and 6 bases from J; junction bases left unmatched: 8. The CDR3 nucleotides read TGTGCCAGCATTCCCCCGGGACAGGGGAATGGCTACACCTTC. Translated: CASIPPGQGNGYTF.

This clone was observed a handful of times. V usage is TRBV7-9 and J usage is TRBJ2-7; a possible D gene is TRBD1 (9 bases). Germline CDR1 SEHNR, CDR2 FQNEAQ (reference sequence). This CDR3 contains 13 residues. With 5 bases removed from V and 7 bases from J, the gap between germline ends came to 15 bases. The CDR3 spells CASSGQGTREQYF. In nucleotides, the CDR3 is TGTGCCAGCAGCGGACAGGGGACTAGAGAGCAGTACTTC.

This clone showed up just a few times. The chain is built from TRBV18 and TRBJ1-1; 8 nucleotides agree with TRBD1. The germline CDR1 and CDR2 sequences are KGHSH and LQKENI. The CDR3 is made up of 14 amino acids. The ends lost 2 bases at V and 6 bases at J; junction bases unmatched: 5. The CDR3 reads CASSPGATGAEAFF. The CDR3 nucleotides are TGTGCCAGCTCACCAGGGGCGACAGGGGCTGAAGCTTTCTTT.

This clone has just a few counts. The rearrangement uses TRBV25-1 and TRBJ2-3; 10 positions agree with TRBD2. This CDR3 region has 14 residues. Per the germline V gene, CDR1 is MGHDK and CDR2 is SYGVNS. J lost 6 bases, V lost 7 bases, and 7 bases had no gene match. The CDR3 DNA follows: TGTGCCAGCACCTTAGCGGGAGGCGTGGATACGCAGTATTTT. Encoded protein: CASTLAGGVDTQYF.

V gene TRBV7-9 combines with J gene TRBJ2-2; maybe TRBD2 (6 bases). This CDR3 is 15 amino acids long. V shed 1 base and J shed 4 bases, with 10 bases lying between them. From germline, CDR1 is SEHNR and CDR2 FQNEAQ (reference sequence). The CDR3 protein is CASSLGGTRTGELFF. CDR3 DNA sequence: TGTGCCAGCAGCTTAGGGGGGACTCGCACCGGGGAGCTGTTTTTT.

This clone appeared a few times. This sequence joins TRBV29-1 and TRBJ2-2, with 8 bases identical to TRBD1. Germline V gene data show CDR1 as SQVTM and CDR2 as ANQGSEA. The CDR3 length is 14 residues. Germline trimming cut 4 bases from V and 2 bases from J; bases unmatched to any gene: 3. Written as DNA, the CDR3 is TGCAGCGTTGGCGGACAGGGTAACACCGGGGAGCTGTTTTTT. Translated: CSVGGQGNTGELFF.

The chain combines TRBV29-1 with TRBJ2-1; D is unresolved. V lost 5 bases and J lost 0, with 5 bases in between. The CDR3 contains 12 residues. In germline, CDR1 is SQVTM, CDR2 ANQGSEA. For the CDR3, the DNA is TGCAGCGTTCCGGTCTCCTACAATGAGCAGTTCTTC. It translates to CSVPVSYNEQFF.

This clone was seen more than once but under ten times. V and J are TRBV6-5 and TRBJ2-5; 7 nucleotides align to TRBD1. Germline CDR1 and CDR2: MNHEY and SVGAGI. The V gene end was trimmed by 6 bases and the J gene end by 1 base; junction bases not matched to a gene: 5. The CDR3 consists of 14 residues. The CDR3 loop reads CASSERDSQETQYF. CDR3 nucleotides: TGTGCCAGCAGCGAACGGGACAGCCAAGAGACCCAGTACTTC.

This clone was seen more than once but under ten times. The rearrangement uses TRBV6-4 and TRBJ2-3, with a possible D match to TRBD2 (6 bases). CDR1 MRHNA and CDR2 SNTAGT come from the germline V gene. CDR3 length: 14 amino acids. Between the trimmed V and J ends, which lost 8 bases and 3 bases, there was a span of 15 bases. The CDR3 DNA reads as TGTGCCAGCTCGTCCGGGACTCGGACAGATACGCAGTATTTT. Protein sequence: CASSSGTRTDTQYF.